Following are 10 T cell receptor beta chains from one sample sequenced in a study of blood T cells in healthy people across ages. It was with a sample-barcoded 5' primer and a J-beta primer mix that a second PCR of roughly 7 to 12 cycles was run. TCRdb fed the 5' RACE reads into MiXCR, producing one record per CDR3 protein. Among 600,000 to 900,000 distinct CDR3 sequences listed, about a quarter were seen once. The data were also submitted as part of a second study, on T cells of mothers and their children.

The sequencing input was blood. The receptor source for this set is a boy younger than 18 in good health.

This clonotype came up a few times. The rearrangement uses TRBV20-1 and TRBJ2-1; 10 bases align to TRBD2. CDR3 length: 14 amino acids. The V segment lost 5 bases and the J segment 2 bases; nucleotides outside the gene matches: 3. Per the germline V gene, CDR1 is DFQATT and CDR2 is SNEGSKA (reference sequence). The CDR3 region is CSAPSGGPYNEQFF. Here the CDR3 DNA reads TGCAGTGCTCCTAGCGGGGGTCCCTACAATGAGCAGTTCTTC.

A few counts support this clonotype. The CDR3 reads CASSFGQSLFPYNEQFF. The CDR3 DNA follows: TGTGCCAGCAGTTTTGGTCAGAGCCTTTTCCCTTACAATGAGCAGTTCTTC. The chain couples TRBV12-3 or TRBV12-4 to TRBJ2-1; D remains unclear. V lost 3 bases and J 4 bases, leaving 19 bases between the germline ends. The CDR3 sequence is 17 residues long.

This clonotype was seen only a few times. This chain connects TRBV10-1 to TRBJ2-1; the D gene is possibly TRBD2 (6 bases). The J call may be wrong; the DNA end is better matched by TRBJ2-5. This CDR3 has 13 amino acids. Germline CDR1 WNHNN, CDR2 SYGVQD (reference sequence). The CDR3 coding sequence is TGCGCCAGCAGTCCCCGGGAGATGGGGACCCAGTACTTC. It encodes CASSPREMGTQYF.

The CDR3, as DNA: TGTGCCAGCAGCGTAGGTCCTAGCGGGGGAGAGACCCAGTACTTC. Translation: CASSVGPSGGETQYF. V gene TRBV9 combines with J gene TRBJ2-5; 10 nucleotides line up with TRBD2. V was clipped by 0 bases and J by 4 bases; unmatched bases: 3. There are 15 residues in the CDR3. CDR1 is SGDLS, CDR2 YYNGEE, per germline.

This clonotype was picked up a small number of times. The CDR3 loop is CASSDEQGFGQPQHF. CDR3 DNA sequence: TGTGCCAGCAGTGACGAGCAGGGGTTCGGACAGCCCCAGCATTTT. The V gene is TRBV2, the J gene TRBJ1-5; maybe TRBD1 (6 bases). The V gene lost 3 bases and the J gene lost 7 bases, with 16 bases spanning the gap. The CDR3 has 15 amino acids. Germline CDR1 reads SNHLY; CDR2 reads FYNNEI.

This clonotype appeared once. The chain links TRBV28 to TRBJ1-1; D remains unclear. V lost 6 bases, J lost 11 bases, and 13 bases lay in between. The CDR3 length is 11 residues. In germline, CDR1 is MDHEN, CDR2 SYDVKM. As DNA, the CDR3 is TGTGCCAGCAGCCCGCGGGAGGAGGCTTTCTTT. It encodes CASSPREEAFF. The variable domain in full, completed from reference TRBV28 and TRBJ1-1, reads DVKVTQSSRYLVKRTGEKVFLECVQDMDHENMFWYRQDPGLGLRLIYFSYDVKMKEKGDIPEGYSVSREKKERFSLILESASTNQTSMYLCASSPREEAFFGQGTRLTVV.

CDR3 in amino acids: CASSRDNGYEQYF. DNA of the CDR3: TGCGCCAGCAGCCGGGACAATGGCTACGAGCAGTACTTC. The chain joins TRBV4-3 to TRBJ2-7; a possible D gene is TRBD1 (6 bases). The CDR3 has 13 residues. V shed 4 bases and J shed 3 bases, with 10 bases lying between them. Germline V gene sequence: CDR1 LGHNA, CDR2 YSLEER.

This chain connects TRBV7-2 to TRBJ2-1; TRBD1 aligns across 7 bases. The CDR3 sequence is 16 residues long. The ends lost 3 bases at V and 4 bases at J; junction bases unmatched: 9. The germline V gene encodes CDR1 SGHTA and CDR2 FQGNSA. CDR3 protein: CASSFGRGGRYNEQFF. DNA of the CDR3: TGTGCCAGCAGCTTCGGGCGAGGGGGCCGGTACAATGAGCAGTTCTTC.

This clonotype was seen only a few times. The chain carries TRBV12-3 or TRBV12-4 and TRBJ2-7; 8 nucleotides line up with TRBD1. The trim removed 6 bases at V and 7 bases at J, leaving 8 bases unmatched. The CDR3 sequence is 13 residues long. In DNA, the CDR3 is TGTGCCAGCAGCGCGGGACAGGCGGGAGAGCAGTACTTC. Residues: CASSAGQAGEQYF.

This sequence joins TRBV28 and TRBJ1-4; 8 bases line up with TRBD1. J gave up 10 bases and V 7 bases, and 14 bases lay outside the gene matches. CDR1 is MDHEN, CDR2 SYDVKM, per germline. The CDR3 has 15 residues. CDR3 region: CASTLALQGAGKLFF. As DNA, the CDR3 is TGTGCCAGCACCCTCGCCCTGCAGGGGGCAGGAAAACTGTTTTTT.